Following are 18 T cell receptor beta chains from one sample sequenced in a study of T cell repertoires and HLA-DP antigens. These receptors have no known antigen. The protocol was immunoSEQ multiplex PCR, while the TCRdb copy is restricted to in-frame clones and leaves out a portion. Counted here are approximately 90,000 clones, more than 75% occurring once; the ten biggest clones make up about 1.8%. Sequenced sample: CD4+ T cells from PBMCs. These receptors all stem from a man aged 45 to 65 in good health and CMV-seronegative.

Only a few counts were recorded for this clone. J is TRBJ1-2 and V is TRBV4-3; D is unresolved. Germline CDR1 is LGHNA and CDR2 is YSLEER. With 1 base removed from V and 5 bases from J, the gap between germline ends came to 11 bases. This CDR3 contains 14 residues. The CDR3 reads CASSQGVGSYGYTF. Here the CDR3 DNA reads TGCGCCAGCAGCCAAGGCGTAGGGAGTTATGGCTACACCTTC.

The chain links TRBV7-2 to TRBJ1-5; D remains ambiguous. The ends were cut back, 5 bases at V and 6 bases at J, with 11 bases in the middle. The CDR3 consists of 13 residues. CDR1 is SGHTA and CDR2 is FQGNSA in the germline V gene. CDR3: CASSTRWGQPQHF. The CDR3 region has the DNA TGTGCCAGCAGCACCCGGTGGGGTCAGCCCCAGCATTTT.

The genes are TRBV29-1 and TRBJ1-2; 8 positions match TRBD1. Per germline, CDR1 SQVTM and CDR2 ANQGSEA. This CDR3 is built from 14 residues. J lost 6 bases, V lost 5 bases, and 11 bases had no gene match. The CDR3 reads CSVNGQGIRDGYTF. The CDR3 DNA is TGCAGCGTTAATGGACAGGGTATCCGTGATGGCTACACCTTC.

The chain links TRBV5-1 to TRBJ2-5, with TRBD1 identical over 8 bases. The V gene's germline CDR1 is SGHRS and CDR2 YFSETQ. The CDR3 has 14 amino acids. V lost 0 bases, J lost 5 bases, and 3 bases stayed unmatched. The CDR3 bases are TGCGCCAGCAGCTTGGAAGGACAGGGCGAGACCCAGTACTTC. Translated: CASSLEGQGETQYF.

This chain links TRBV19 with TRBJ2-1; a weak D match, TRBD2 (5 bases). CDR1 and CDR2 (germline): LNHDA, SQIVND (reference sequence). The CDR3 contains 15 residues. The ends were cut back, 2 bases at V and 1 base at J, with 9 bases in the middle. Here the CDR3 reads CASSIISGSYNEQFF. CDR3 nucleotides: TGTGCCAGTAGTATAATCAGCGGTTCCTACAATGAGCAGTTCTTC.

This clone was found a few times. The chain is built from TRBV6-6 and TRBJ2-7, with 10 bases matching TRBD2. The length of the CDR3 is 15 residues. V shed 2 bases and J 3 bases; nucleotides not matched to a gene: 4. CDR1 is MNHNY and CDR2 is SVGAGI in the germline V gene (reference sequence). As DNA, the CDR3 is TGTGCCAGCAGTTACGGTACTAGCGGGAACTACGAGCAGTACTTC. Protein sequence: CASSYGTSGNYEQYF.

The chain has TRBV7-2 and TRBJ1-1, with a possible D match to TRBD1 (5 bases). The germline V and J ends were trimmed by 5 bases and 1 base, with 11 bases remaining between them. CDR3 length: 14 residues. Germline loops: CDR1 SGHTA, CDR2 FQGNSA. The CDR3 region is CASSPRQRNTEAFF. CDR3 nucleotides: TGTGCCAGCAGCCCTAGACAGAGGAACACTGAAGCTTTCTTT.

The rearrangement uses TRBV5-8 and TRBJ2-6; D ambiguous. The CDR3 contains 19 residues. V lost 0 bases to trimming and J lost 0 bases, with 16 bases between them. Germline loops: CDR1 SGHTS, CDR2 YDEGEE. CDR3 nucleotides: TGTGCCAGCAGCTTGGAAAAGGCCAGTTCAAGCTCTGGGGCCAACGTCCTGACTTTC. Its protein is CASSLEKASSSSGANVLTF.

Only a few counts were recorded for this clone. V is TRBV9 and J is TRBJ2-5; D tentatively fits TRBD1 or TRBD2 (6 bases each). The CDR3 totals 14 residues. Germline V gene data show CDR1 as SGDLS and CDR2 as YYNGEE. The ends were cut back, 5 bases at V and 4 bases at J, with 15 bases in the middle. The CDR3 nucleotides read TGTGCCAGCAGTAGAGGGGGGTTGTCAGAGACCCAGTACTTC. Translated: CASSRGGLSETQYF.

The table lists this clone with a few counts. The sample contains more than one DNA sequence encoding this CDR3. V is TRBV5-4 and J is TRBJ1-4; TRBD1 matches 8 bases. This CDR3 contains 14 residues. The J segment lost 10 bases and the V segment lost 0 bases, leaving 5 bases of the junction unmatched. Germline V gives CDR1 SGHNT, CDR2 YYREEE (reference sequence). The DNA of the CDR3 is TGTGCCAGCAGCTTGGCAGGGGGCGGGGGAAAACTGTTTTTT. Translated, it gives CASSLAGGGGKLFF.

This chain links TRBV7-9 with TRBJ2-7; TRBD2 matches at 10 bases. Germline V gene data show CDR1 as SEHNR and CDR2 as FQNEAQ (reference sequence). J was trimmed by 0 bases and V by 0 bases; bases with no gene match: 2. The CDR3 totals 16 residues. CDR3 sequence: CASSLAVAGGSYEQYF. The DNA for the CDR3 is TGTGCCAGCAGCTTAGCTGTAGCGGGAGGCTCCTACGAGCAGTACTTC.

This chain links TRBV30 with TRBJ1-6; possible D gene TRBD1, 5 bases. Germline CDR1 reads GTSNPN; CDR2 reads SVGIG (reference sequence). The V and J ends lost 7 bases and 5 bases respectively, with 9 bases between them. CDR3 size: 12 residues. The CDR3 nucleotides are TGTGCCTCTGACAGAAATAATTCACCCCTCCACTTT. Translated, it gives CASDRNNSPLHF.

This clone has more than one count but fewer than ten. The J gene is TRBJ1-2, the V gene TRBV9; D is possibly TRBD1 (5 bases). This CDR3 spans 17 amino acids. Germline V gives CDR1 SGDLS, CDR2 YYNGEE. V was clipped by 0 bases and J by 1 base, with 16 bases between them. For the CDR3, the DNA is TGTGCCAGCAGCGTAGAGGCCGGGACGGGGTATAACTATGGCTACACCTTC. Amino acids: CASSVEAGTGYNYGYTF.

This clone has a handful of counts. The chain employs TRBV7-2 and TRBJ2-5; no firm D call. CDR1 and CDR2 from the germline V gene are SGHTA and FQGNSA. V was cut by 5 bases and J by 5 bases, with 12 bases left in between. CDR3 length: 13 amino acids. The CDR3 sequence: CASSLARTETQYF. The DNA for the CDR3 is TGTGCCAGCAGCCTTGCAAGAACGGAGACCCAGTACTTC.

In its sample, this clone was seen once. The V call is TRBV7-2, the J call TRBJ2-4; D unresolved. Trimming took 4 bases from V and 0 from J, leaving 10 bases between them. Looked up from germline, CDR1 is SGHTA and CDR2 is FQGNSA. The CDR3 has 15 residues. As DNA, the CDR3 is TGTGCCAGCAGCTCTAGTACTGTAGCCAAAAACATTCAGTACTTC. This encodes CASSSSTVAKNIQYF.

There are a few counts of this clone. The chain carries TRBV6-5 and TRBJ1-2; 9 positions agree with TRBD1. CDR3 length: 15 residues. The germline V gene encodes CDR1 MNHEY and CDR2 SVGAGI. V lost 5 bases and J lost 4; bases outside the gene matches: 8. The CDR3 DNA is TGTGCCAGCAGTCCGGACAGGGGAAGGGGCTATGGCTACACCTTC. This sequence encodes CASSPDRGRGYGYTF.

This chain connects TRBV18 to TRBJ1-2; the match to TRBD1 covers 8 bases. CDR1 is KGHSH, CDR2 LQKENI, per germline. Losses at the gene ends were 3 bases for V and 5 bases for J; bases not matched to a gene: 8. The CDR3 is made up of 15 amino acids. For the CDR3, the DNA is TGTGCCAGCTCACCGGGCCAGGGGGCGCAATATGGCTACACCTTC. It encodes CASSPGQGAQYGYTF.

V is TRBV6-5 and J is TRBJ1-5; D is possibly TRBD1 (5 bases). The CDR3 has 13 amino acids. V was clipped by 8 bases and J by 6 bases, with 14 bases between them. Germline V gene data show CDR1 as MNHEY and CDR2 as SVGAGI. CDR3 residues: CASRGGLGQPQHF. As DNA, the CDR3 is TGTGCCAGCCGGGGGGGATTAGGTCAGCCCCAGCATTTT.